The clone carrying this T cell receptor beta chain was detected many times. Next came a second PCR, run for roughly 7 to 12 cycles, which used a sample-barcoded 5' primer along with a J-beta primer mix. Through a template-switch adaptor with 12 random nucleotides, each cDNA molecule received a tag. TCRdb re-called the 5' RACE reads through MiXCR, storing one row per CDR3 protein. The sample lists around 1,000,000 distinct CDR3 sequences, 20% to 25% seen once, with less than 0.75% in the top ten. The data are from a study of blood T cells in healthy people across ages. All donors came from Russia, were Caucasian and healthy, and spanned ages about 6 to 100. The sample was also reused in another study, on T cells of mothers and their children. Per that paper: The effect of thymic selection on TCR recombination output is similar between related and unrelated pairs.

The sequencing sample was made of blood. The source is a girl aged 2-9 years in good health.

CDR3: CASSLNRNQPQHF. In DNA form, the CDR3 reads TGCGCCAGCAGCTTGAATCGCAATCAGCCCCAGCATTTT. This chain links TRBV5-1 with TRBJ1-5; D is unresolved. Germline CDR1 is SGHRS and CDR2 is YFSETQ. V lost 1 base and J lost 2, with 4 bases in between. The CDR3 runs to 13 residues.